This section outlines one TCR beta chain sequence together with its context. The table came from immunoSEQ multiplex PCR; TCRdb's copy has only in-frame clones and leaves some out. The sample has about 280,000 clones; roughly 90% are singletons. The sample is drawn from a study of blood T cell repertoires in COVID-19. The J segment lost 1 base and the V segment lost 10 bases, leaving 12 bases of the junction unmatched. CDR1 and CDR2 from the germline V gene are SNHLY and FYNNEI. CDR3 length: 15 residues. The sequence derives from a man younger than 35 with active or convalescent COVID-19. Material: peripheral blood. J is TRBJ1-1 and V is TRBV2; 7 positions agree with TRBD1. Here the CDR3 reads CATARDSSANTEAFF. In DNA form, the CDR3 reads TGTGCCACAGCTAGGGACAGTAGTGCGAACACTGAAGCTTTCTTT.